This TCR beta chain was sequenced in a study of cytomegalovirus exposure and HLA in healthy donors. The PCR employed 60 Vbeta primers together with 13 Jbeta primers. Produced via immunoSEQ multiplex PCR; TCRdb's table is partial and in-frame only. The sample has about 90,000 clones; approximately 68% are singletons. Input material: PBMCs. The source is a woman in her forties or fifties in good health and CMV-seropositive.

The CDR3 DNA follows: TGTGCCAGCAGCAAAACAGGGGGCTATAATTCACCCCTCCACTTT. Its protein is CASSKTGGYNSPLHF. The chain joins TRBV5-8 to TRBJ1-6; TRBD1 matches at 8 bases. The V gene end was trimmed by 4 bases and the J gene end by 3 bases; junction bases not matched to a gene: 3. Germline V gene lookup returns CDR1 SGHTS and CDR2 YDEGEE. The CDR3 sequence is 15 residues long.